These T cell receptor beta chains were read from a single sample in a study of blood T cell repertoires in COVID-19. Profiling relied on immunoSEQ multiplex PCR, and the TCRdb table lists in-frame clones only, not all of them. Here the sample spans approximately 200,000 clones, 65% to 90% being singletons. Sequencing was carried out using peripheral blood. The receptors shown here come from a woman in her 50s with acute or convalescent COVID-19. CDR3s include the opening cysteine and the closing phenylalanine or tryptophan. A D gene is named only where the DNA matches it firmly. A row's size may be missing; if present it is once, few, many or a size class.

v_gene,abundance,d_gene,j_gene,CDR3nt,CDR3aa
TRBV30,-,-,TRBJ1-3,TGTGCCTGGGCCCCAAGCCTCGGAAACACCATATATTTT,CAWAPSLGNTIYF
TRBV3-1/TRBV3-2,-,TRBD2,TRBJ2-7,TGTGCCAGCAGCCATGGGAGGGCTACCTACGAGCAGTACTTC,CASSHGRATYEQYF
TRBV30,-,-,TRBJ2-7,TGTGCCTGGAGTGTATCAGGTGTTCTGTACGAGCAGTACTTC,CAWSVSGVLYEQYF
TRBV29-1,-,TRBD2,TRBJ2-5,TGCAGCGTTGGAAGCGGGATAGGGAAAGAGACCCAGTACTTC,CSVGSGIGKETQYF
TRBV28,-,TRBD1,TRBJ2-7,TGTGCCAGCAGTTACACACAGGGGGCGGACGAGCAGTACTTC,CASSYTQGADEQYF
TRBV5-4,once,-,TRBJ2-7,TGTGCCAGCAGCTTGGATTCGGGGTACGAGCAGTACTTC,CASSLDSGYEQYF
TRBV7-9,few,-,TRBJ1-4,TGTGCCAGCAGCTTTACCGCAAGCGAAAAACTGTTTTTT,CASSFTASEKLFF
TRBV28,-,-,TRBJ1-1,TGTGCCAGCAGTCCTCCTTCGCGGGAGTCCGAAGCTTTCTTT,CASSPPSRESEAFF
TRBV5-1,once,TRBD1,TRBJ2-1,TGCGCCAGCAGTCGGGACAGGGGAACCAATGAGCAGTTCTTC,CASSRDRGTNEQFF
TRBV11-2,-,TRBD1,TRBJ2-7,TGTGCCAGCAGCAAAGGACAGGGGGCCGCCTACGAGCAGTACTTC,CASSKGQGAAYEQYF
TRBV3-1/TRBV3-2,-,TRBD1,TRBJ1-2,TGTGCCAGCAGCCAATGGACAGGGACGGGGGGCTACACCTTC,CASSQWTGTGGYTF
TRBV28,-,TRBD1,TRBJ1-2,TGTGCCAGCAGTTCAGGGGGACCCTATGGCTACACCTTC,CASSSGGPYGYTF
TRBV7-2,-,TRBD1,TRBJ1-3,TGTGCCAGCAGCTGGACAGGGGTTGGAAACACCATATATTTT,CASSWTGVGNTIYF
TRBV28,-,TRBD2,TRBJ2-7,TGTGCCAGCAGTTTAATGGGGGCGGGGGTAATTTCGACTAGCGGCCTTTACGAGCAGTACTTC,CASSLMGAGVISTSGLYEQYF